The sequence of this TCR beta chain was determined in a study of blood T cell repertoires in COVID-19. Study overall: Sample material is recorded as cDNA or gDNA derived from T cells, B-cell-depleted T cells, or PBMCs.

V lost 7 bases to trimming and J lost 8 bases, with 17 bases between them. This CDR3 is 13 amino acids long. Generated by immunoSEQ multiplex PCR, the TCRdb table keeps only in-frame clones and is missing some. The table includes roughly 150,000 clones, around 89% detected once. The sequence was collected from a human donor in a cohort sampled during active COVID-19. The genes are TRBV12-3 or TRBV12-4 and TRBJ1-2, with D possibly being TRBD1 (6 bases). The specimen was peripheral blood. In DNA, the CDR3 is TGTGCCAGCAATCTGGGAACAGGGAAAGGCTACACCTTC. Translating gives CASNLGTGKGYTF.